The 10 T cell receptor beta chains below all came from one sample that was sequenced in a study of post-analysis software for immune sequencing data. TCR beta libraries were prepared from cDNA with unique molecular identifiers. TCRdb processed the PCR reads anew with MiXCR; each CDR3 protein has one entry. This table has 550,000 to 700,000 distinct CDR3 sequences, 44% appearing once. Their antigens are not known. General observations from the study: With TRBV5-6, TRBV5-1 and TRBV20-1 included, about five TRBV segments were more frequent in patients than in controls.

Sequencing was carried out using blood. Receptors were obtained from a girl aged 10 to 17 with multiple sclerosis.

The CDR3 loop reads CASSLRDVQIGETQYF. The CDR3 coding sequence is TGTGCCAGCAGCTTAAGGGATGTTCAGATCGGGGAGACCCAGTACTTC. This rearrangement joins TRBV9 to TRBJ2-7; D is uncertain. The DNA end is a closer match to TRBJ2-5, so the J assignment may be wrong. The CDR3 length is 16 residues. In germline, CDR1 is SGDLS, CDR2 YYNGEE.

This clonotype was detected only a few times. CDR3 nucleotides: TGTGCCAGCAGTTTATCCAGATCCAATCAGCCCCAGCATTTT. It yields the protein CASSLSRSNQPQHF. The chain couples TRBV12-3 or TRBV12-4 to TRBJ1-5; D ambiguous. This CDR3 comprises 14 residues. The V end lost 2 bases, the J end lost 3 bases, and 8 bases lay between the germline ends.

This clonotype was picked up a small number of times. The chain has TRBV27 and TRBJ1-2; 7 bases line up with TRBD1. CDR1 and CDR2 from the germline V gene are MNHEY and SMNVEV (reference sequence). The CDR3 loop spans 16 amino acids. With 6 bases clipped from V and 4 bases from J, the junction kept 14 bases outside the gene matches. For the CDR3, the DNA is TGTGCCAGCAGCCAATACCGGACAGGACTCGGCTATGGCTACACCTTC. Translating gives CASSQYRTGLGYGYTF.

The rearrangement joins TRBV4-2 to TRBJ1-2, with D possibly matching TRBD1 (5 bases). V lost 0 bases and J 8 bases, leaving 22 bases between the germline ends. The CDR3 spans 17 residues. Germline V CDR1 and CDR2: LGHNA, YNFKEQ. The CDR3 nucleotides are TGTGCCAGCAGCCAAGAGTCGAGGGTTCAGGGTAGAGGGGGCTACACCTTC. It codes for CASSQESRVQGRGGYTF.

The chain has TRBV5-1 and TRBJ1-2; 7 bases are a match to TRBD1. V gave up 0 bases and J gave up 4 bases; unmatched junction bases: 3. Looked up from germline, CDR1 is SGHRS and CDR2 is YFSETQ. CDR3 size: 14 residues. CDR3 in DNA: TGCGCCAGCAGCTTGGAAGGACAGGCCTATGGCTACACCTTC. Translating it yields CASSLEGQAYGYTF.

In its sample, this clonotype was seen a few times. The V gene is TRBV15, the J gene TRBJ2-5; 10 bases line up with TRBD2. The length of the CDR3 is 17 residues. Per the germline V gene, CDR1 is LNHNV and CDR2 is YYDKDF (reference sequence). With V trimmed by 0 bases and J by 5 bases, 9 bases remained unmatched. CDR3 DNA: TGTGCCACCAGCAGAGATCTTCCAGCGGGGGGGCTTGAGACCCAGTACTTC. Amino acids: CATSRDLPAGGLETQYF.

Here the CDR3 DNA reads TGTGCCAGCAGTTACCGGACTAGCGGGGGTAATACGCAGTATTTT. Translated, it gives CASSYRTSGGNTQYF. The chain couples TRBV6-5 to TRBJ2-3; 13 nucleotides align to TRBD2. With V trimmed by 2 bases and J by 7 bases, 3 bases remained unmatched. CDR1 and CDR2 from the germline V gene are MNHEY and SVGAGI. This CDR3 comprises 15 residues.

This sequence joins TRBV5-1 and TRBJ2-7, with D possibly matching TRBD1 (7 bases). Germline-derived CDR1 and CDR2 are SGHRS and YFSETQ. This CDR3 is built from 14 residues. The V end was cut by 6 bases, the J end by 4 bases, with 17 bases between. This chain's CDR3 is CASTRGQQGYEQYF. The CDR3 nucleotides read TGCGCCAGCACGCGGGGACAGCAAGGATACGAGCAGTACTTC.

In its sample, this clonotype was seen a few times. The chain has TRBV4-1 and TRBJ2-7; 8 positions agree with TRBD1. The CDR3 loop spans 14 amino acids. CDR1 and CDR2 from the germline V gene are MGHRA and YSYEKL. J was trimmed by 2 bases and V by 3 bases; bases with no gene match: 3. As DNA, the CDR3 is TGCGCCAGCAGCCACGGGACAGGTACCTACGAGCAGTACTTC. Amino acids: CASSHGTGTYEQYF.

The chain joins TRBV5-1 to TRBJ1-1; possible D gene TRBD1, 6 bases. The CDR3 totals 13 residues. Trimming removed 4 bases at V and 4 bases at J, with 11 bases between. Germline CDR1 reads SGHRS; CDR2 reads YFSETQ. The CDR3 bases are TGCGCCAGCAGCGCAGGGGCTGGCACTGAAGCTTTCTTT. It codes for CASSAGAGTEAFF.